Included here is one TCR beta chain sequence, with context. Its antigen remains unknown. Pregnant or lactating patients were excluded, as were those with uncontrolled infection or other autoimmune disease. The data were taken from a study of T cells in Graves' hyperthyroidism and ophthalmopathy. Study-wide context: The initial diagnosis was the point when peripheral blood was collected, ahead of any treatment. General observations from the study: The model anticipated ophthalmopathy a median about six months pre-onset. From stable hyperthyroidism, ophthalmopathy was separated by a 13 V-J model.

This CDR3 has 15 residues. Trimming at V came to 5 bases and at J to 4 bases, leaving 4 bases not matched to a gene. Germline values: CDR1 SGHAT, CDR2 FQNNGV. The source material, RNA transcripts, was used to amplify TCR beta CDR3 regions. The primer set for the first-round RT-PCR of the TCR CDR3 was HTBI. TCRdb used MiXCR to reprocess the multiplex PCR reads, holding one entry per CDR3 protein. Of some 420,000 distinct CDR3 sequences in the sample, 12% to 15% were seen once. Sequencing was performed on blood. This chain connects TRBV11-2 to TRBJ2-5; 13 nucleotides align to TRBD2. The sequence was collected from a woman under 30 with Graves' hyperthyroidism. The CDR3 loop reads CASSQGLAGRETQYF. Here the CDR3 DNA reads TGTGCCAGCAGCCAGGGACTAGCGGGAAGAGAGACCCAGTACTTC.